The 26 T cell receptor beta chains presented below share a single source sample, sequenced in a study of blood T cell repertoires in COVID-19. Generated by immunoSEQ multiplex PCR, the TCRdb table keeps only in-frame clones and is missing some. The data show about 35,000 clones, with roughly 80% seen just once and 16% held by the top ten. The sample comprised peripheral blood. These receptors were taken from a human donor in a cohort sampled during active COVID-19.

This clone was seen ten or more times. The J gene is TRBJ1-1, the V gene TRBV5-1; no definite D call. Per germline, CDR1 SGHRS and CDR2 YFSETQ. The CDR3 totals 15 residues. With 0 bases removed from V and 0 bases from J, the gap between germline ends came to 9 bases. This CDR3 is CASSLVPGMNTEAFF. Here the CDR3 DNA reads TGCGCCAGCAGCTTGGTTCCGGGGATGAACACTGAAGCTTTCTTT.

The chain combines TRBV19 with TRBJ2-3, with 12 bases fitting TRBD2. V was clipped by 8 bases and J by 3 bases; unmatched bases: 9. Germline CDR1 and CDR2: LNHDA and SQIVND (reference sequence). This CDR3 spans 16 amino acids. In nucleotides, the CDR3 is TGTGCCAGTGGACTAGCGGGATTTCAAGGGACAGATACGCAGTATTTT. It codes for CASGLAGFQGTDTQYF.

The chain recombines TRBV5-1 with TRBJ1-1; TRBD1 agrees at 9 bases. V shed 0 bases and J 0 bases; nucleotides not matched to a gene: 3. The CDR3 spans 16 residues. Germline CDR1 is SGHRS and CDR2 is YFSETQ. The CDR3 loop reads CASSLGGQGLNTEAFF. Written as DNA, the CDR3 is TGCGCCAGCAGCTTGGGGGGACAGGGATTGAACACTGAAGCTTTCTTT.

For the CDR3, the DNA is TGTGCCAGCTCACCGGGGGCACTCTACGAGCAGTACTTC. Translated: CASSPGALYEQYF. This chain joins TRBV18 and TRBJ2-7; D might be TRBD1 (6 bases). The V and J ends lost 3 bases and 3 bases respectively, with 9 bases between them. Per the germline V gene, CDR1 is KGHSH and CDR2 is LQKENI. The CDR3 has 13 residues. The variable domain in full, completed from reference TRBV18 and TRBJ2-7, reads NAGVMQNPRHLVRRRGQEARLRCSPMKGHSHVYWYRQLPEEGLKFMVYLQKENIIDESGMPKERFSAEFPKEGPSILRIQQVVRGDSAAYFCASSPGALYEQYFGPGTRLTVT.

The chain recombines TRBV7-9 with TRBJ2-5; D is possibly TRBD2 (6 bases). The ends were cut back, 5 bases at V and 5 bases at J, with 15 bases in the middle. CDR1 and CDR2 from the germline V gene are SEHNR and FQNEAQ (reference sequence). CDR3 length equals 14 residues. CDR3 DNA: TGTGCCAGCAGCCCCACGGGGGTTGCGGAGACCCAGTACTTC. Protein product: CASSPTGVAETQYF.

This clone counts as medium-sized (0.01 to 0.1%). The junction and the germline gene differ at one end; a read error may be behind it. The chain carries TRBV7-9 and TRBJ1-3; a possible D gene is TRBD1 (5 bases). Germline values: CDR1 SEHNR, CDR2 FQNEAQ (reference sequence). CDR3 size: 14 residues. CDR3 in amino acids: CASSLAGSGNTIYF. In DNA form, the CDR3 reads TGTGCCAGCAGCCTAGCAGGGAGTGGAAACACCATATATTTT.

This clone showed up just once. V and J are TRBV28 and TRBJ2-3; possible D gene TRBD2, 5 bases. V shed 5 bases and J shed 1 base, with 16 bases lying between them. Germline-derived CDR1 and CDR2 are MDHEN and SYDVKM. This CDR3 has 16 amino acids. Written as DNA, the CDR3 is TGTGCCAGCAGTCTCGACGCCGCGGGTGGCACAGATACGCAGTATTTT. This codes for CASSLDAAGGTDTQYF.

The CDR3 sequence: CASTRSGTGIYEQYF. The DNA of the CDR3 is TGTGCCAGCACCCGTAGCGGGACAGGGATATACGAGCAGTACTTC. This chain joins TRBV5-5 and TRBJ2-7, with D tentatively TRBD1 (9 bases). Per germline, CDR1 SGHKS and CDR2 YYEKEE (reference sequence). The CDR3 is 15 residues long. V gave up 6 bases and J gave up 4 bases, with 20 bases separating them.

This clone was detected a few times. The chain has TRBV11-2 and TRBJ2-3, with 8 positions matching TRBD2. The CDR3 sequence is 15 residues long. CDR1 and CDR2 from the germline V gene are SGHAT and FQNNGV. V shed 5 bases, J shed 0 bases, and the junction held 4 bases outside the gene matches. In DNA form, the CDR3 reads TGTGCCAGCAGCCCGTGGACTAGCAGCACAGATACGCAGTATTTT. Translated: CASSPWTSSTDTQYF.

The V call is TRBV7-9, the J call TRBJ1-4; TRBD1 agrees at 8 bases. Germline V gene sequence: CDR1 SEHNR, CDR2 FQNEAQ (reference sequence). The J segment lost 5 bases and the V segment lost 5 bases, leaving 4 bases of the junction unmatched. The CDR3 loop spans 14 amino acids. CDR3: CASSPQGANEKLFF. The CDR3 nucleotides read TGTGCCAGCAGCCCCCAGGGGGCGAATGAAAAACTGTTTTTT.

The chain combines TRBV9 with TRBJ1-2; a weak D match, TRBD1 (5 bases). The V and J ends lost 4 bases and 2 bases respectively, with 15 bases between them. The germline CDR1 and CDR2 sequences are SGDLS and YYNGEE. CDR3 size: 15 residues. The CDR3, as DNA: TGTGCCAGCAGCCCGCTTCAGGGTTTCAACTATGGCTACACCTTC. It is translated as CASSPLQGFNYGYTF.

This chain uses TRBV6-1 with TRBJ1-2; tentatively, D is TRBD1 (6 bases). This CDR3 has 15 residues. Germline V lookup: CDR1 MNHNS, CDR2 SASEGT. Deletions cut 1 base from V and 3 bases from J, with 12 bases between. CDR3 sequence: CASSEGQDGHYGYTF. The CDR3 DNA follows: TGTGCCAGCAGTGAAGGACAGGATGGCCACTATGGCTACACCTTC.

The J gene is TRBJ2-6, the V gene TRBV18; 9 bases map to TRBD1. Germline CDR1 reads KGHSH; CDR2 reads LQKENI. V gave up 1 base and J gave up 3 bases; unmatched junction bases: 1. The CDR3 is 16 residues long. CDR3 coding DNA: TGTGCCAGCTCACCACGGGACAGGGTTGGGGCCAACGTCCTGACTTTC. Translating it yields CASSPRDRVGANVLTF.

In its sample, this clone was seen once. V usage is TRBV6-1 and J usage is TRBJ2-3; TRBD2 might be the D (5 bases). This CDR3 spans 16 amino acids. CDR1 is MNHNS and CDR2 is SASEGT in the germline V gene. V lost 3 bases to trimming and J lost 2 bases, with 15 bases between them. This chain's CDR3 is CASSEAGMRSTDTQYF. CDR3 bases: TGTGCCAGCAGTGAGGCCGGGATGAGATCCACAGATACGCAGTATTTT.

This chain joins TRBV5-1 and TRBJ2-1, with TRBD2 matching over 8 bases. V trimming: 4 bases; J trimming: 7 bases; junction bases outside the gene matches: 7. The CDR3 totals 14 residues. From germline, CDR1 is SGHRS and CDR2 YFSETQ. CDR3 sequence (DNA): TGCGCCAGCAGCCTCCCGGGGGGGGAGAATGAGCAGTTCTTC. It is translated as CASSLPGGENEQFF.

The V gene is TRBV18, the J gene TRBJ2-2; 7 bases map to TRBD1. V was pared by 3 bases and J by 4 bases, with 11 bases of the junction left unmatched. The CDR3 spans 17 residues. Per germline, CDR1 KGHSH and CDR2 LQKENI. The CDR3 protein is CASSPSSAGGSTGELFF. DNA for the CDR3: TGTGCCAGCTCACCTTCTTCGGCAGGGGGTAGCACCGGGGAGCTGTTTTTT. The variable domain in full, with the rest retrieved from reference TRBV18 and TRBJ2-2, is NAGVMQNPRHLVRRRGQEARLRCSPMKGHSHVYWYRQLPEEGLKFMVYLQKENIIDESGMPKERFSAEFPKEGPSILRIQQVVRGDSAAYFCASSPSSAGGSTGELFFGEGSRLTVL.

This chain links TRBV6-5 with TRBJ2-1; 14 bases agree with TRBD2. V lost 6 bases to trimming and J lost 9 bases; unmatched junction nucleotides: 7. This CDR3 contains 15 residues. CDR1 is MNHEY, CDR2 SVGAGI, per germline. This chain's CDR3 is CASRAPGLAGVEQFF. The CDR3 DNA follows: TGTGCCAGCAGGGCACCGGGACTAGCGGGGGTTGAGCAGTTCTTC.

The genes are TRBV1 and TRBJ1-2; TRBD1, the table's D call, was not compared with the DNA. TRBV1 is annotated as a pseudogene. The CDR3 covers 20 residues. The CDR3 region is CTSSRTSSGDTLRVNYGYTF. CDR3 bases: TGCACCAGCAGCCGTACCTCCTCCGGGGACACTCTCCGCGTAAACTATGGCTACACCTTC.

Points on this clone: At one boundary the junction diverges from the germline segment, which might be a read error. The V call is TRBV5-1, the J call TRBJ2-3, with 13 bases matching TRBD2. The CDR3 totals 16 residues. Germline V lookup: CDR1 SGHRS, CDR2 YFSETQ. CDR3 region: CASSLGLAGGTDTQYF. CDR3 bases: TGCGCCAGCAGCTTGGGACTAGCGGGGGGCACGGATACGCAGTATTTT.

The rearrangement uses TRBV6-5 and TRBJ2-7; 11 positions match TRBD2. The CDR3 loop spans 13 amino acids. In germline, CDR1 is MNHEY, CDR2 SVGAGI. Trimming at V came to 6 bases and at J to 7 bases, leaving 5 bases not matched to a gene. CDR3 sequence (DNA): TGTGCCAGCAGAACTAGCGGGAGTAGTGAGCAGTACTTC. Protein product: CASRTSGSSEQYF.

The J gene is TRBJ2-2, the V gene TRBV29-1; 10 bases fit TRBD1. The CDR3 has 14 amino acids. The V and J ends lost 6 bases and 4 bases, in that order; junction bases with no gene match: 5. CDR1 and CDR2 from the germline V gene are SQVTM and ANQGSEA. The CDR3 sequence is CSVDRGRGTGELFF. In DNA, the CDR3 is TGCAGCGTAGACAGGGGGCGAGGCACCGGGGAGCTGTTTTTT.

The chain links TRBV3-1 (or the pseudogene TRBV3-2) to TRBJ2-7; 8 positions match TRBD2. V shed 5 bases, J shed 2 bases, and the junction held 8 bases outside the gene matches. Germline CDR1 and CDR2: LGHDT and YNNKEL (reference sequence). The CDR3 extends over 15 amino acids. In DNA form, the CDR3 reads TGTGCCAGCAGCAATCGGGGGGGCGGAACCTACGAGCAGTACTTC. It translates to CASSNRGGGTYEQYF.

The V gene is TRBV18, the J gene TRBJ1-2; 11 bases align to TRBD1. V lost 3 bases, J lost 8 bases, and 20 bases stayed unmatched. Per germline, CDR1 KGHSH and CDR2 LQKENI. This CDR3 has 19 residues. The CDR3: CASSPLRPSPGQGAGGYTF. The CDR3 nucleotides read TGTGCCAGCTCACCCCTAAGACCCTCGCCCGGACAGGGGGCAGGGGGCTACACCTTC.

The V call is TRBV23-1, the J call TRBJ2-1; TRBD2 matches at 7 bases. TRBV23-1 is sorted into the ORF group, with uncertain function. CDR3 length: 17 amino acids. V was pared by 3 bases and J by 4 bases, with 12 bases of the junction left unmatched. This CDR3 is CASSHLWASGIYNEQFF. Written as DNA, the CDR3 is TGCGCCAGCAGTCACCTCTGGGCCAGCGGGATTTACAATGAGCAGTTCTTC.

The chain has TRBV3-1 (or the pseudogene TRBV3-2) and TRBJ2-7, with TRBD2 matching 13 bases. The ends lost 0 bases at V and 7 bases at J; junction bases unmatched: 9. The CDR3 has 17 amino acids. Germline-derived CDR1 and CDR2 are LGHDT and YNNKEL (reference sequence). DNA for the CDR3: TGTGCCAGCAGCCAAGAGAGAGGACTAGCGGGAGTGAGAGAGCAGTACTTC. It codes for CASSQERGLAGVREQYF.

V and J are TRBV5-6 and TRBJ2-3, with TRBD2 matching 11 bases. This CDR3 is built from 12 residues. V lost 2 bases to trimming and J lost 14 bases; unmatched junction nucleotides: 4. CDR1 and CDR2 from the germline V gene are SGHDT and YYEEEE. CDR3 loop: CASSFGGLAGYF. CDR3 DNA: TGTGCCAGCAGCTTTGGAGGACTAGCGGGGTATTTT.